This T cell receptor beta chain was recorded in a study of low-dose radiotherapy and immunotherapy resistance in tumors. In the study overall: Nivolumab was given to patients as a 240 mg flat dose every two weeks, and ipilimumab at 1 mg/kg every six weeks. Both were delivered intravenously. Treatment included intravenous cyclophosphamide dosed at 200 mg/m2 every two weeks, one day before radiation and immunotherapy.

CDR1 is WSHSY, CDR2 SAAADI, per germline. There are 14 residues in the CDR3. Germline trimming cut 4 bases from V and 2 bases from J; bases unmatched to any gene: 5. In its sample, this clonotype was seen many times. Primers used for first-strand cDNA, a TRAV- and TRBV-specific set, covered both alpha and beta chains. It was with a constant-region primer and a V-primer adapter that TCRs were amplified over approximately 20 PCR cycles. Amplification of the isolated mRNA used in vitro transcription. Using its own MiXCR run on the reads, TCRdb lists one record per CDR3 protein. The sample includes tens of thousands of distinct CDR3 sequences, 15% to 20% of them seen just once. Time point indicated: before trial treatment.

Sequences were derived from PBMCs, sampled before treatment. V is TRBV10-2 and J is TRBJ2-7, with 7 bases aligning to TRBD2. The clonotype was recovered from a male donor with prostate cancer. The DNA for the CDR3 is TGCGCCAGCAGTGTGGGGGGGTCAACCTACGAGCAGTACTTC. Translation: CASSVGGSTYEQYF.